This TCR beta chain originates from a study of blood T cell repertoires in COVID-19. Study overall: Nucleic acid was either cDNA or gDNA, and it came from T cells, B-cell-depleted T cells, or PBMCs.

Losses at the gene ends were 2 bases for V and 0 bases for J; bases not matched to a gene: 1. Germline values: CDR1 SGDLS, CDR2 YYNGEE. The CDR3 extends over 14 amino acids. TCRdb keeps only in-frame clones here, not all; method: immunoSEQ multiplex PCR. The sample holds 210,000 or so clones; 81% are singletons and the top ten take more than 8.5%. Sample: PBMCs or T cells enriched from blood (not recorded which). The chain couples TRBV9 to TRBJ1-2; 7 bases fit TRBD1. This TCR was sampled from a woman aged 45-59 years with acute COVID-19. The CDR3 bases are TGTGCCAGCAGCGTTGGACAGGCTAACTATGGCTACACCTTC. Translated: CASSVGQANYGYTF.